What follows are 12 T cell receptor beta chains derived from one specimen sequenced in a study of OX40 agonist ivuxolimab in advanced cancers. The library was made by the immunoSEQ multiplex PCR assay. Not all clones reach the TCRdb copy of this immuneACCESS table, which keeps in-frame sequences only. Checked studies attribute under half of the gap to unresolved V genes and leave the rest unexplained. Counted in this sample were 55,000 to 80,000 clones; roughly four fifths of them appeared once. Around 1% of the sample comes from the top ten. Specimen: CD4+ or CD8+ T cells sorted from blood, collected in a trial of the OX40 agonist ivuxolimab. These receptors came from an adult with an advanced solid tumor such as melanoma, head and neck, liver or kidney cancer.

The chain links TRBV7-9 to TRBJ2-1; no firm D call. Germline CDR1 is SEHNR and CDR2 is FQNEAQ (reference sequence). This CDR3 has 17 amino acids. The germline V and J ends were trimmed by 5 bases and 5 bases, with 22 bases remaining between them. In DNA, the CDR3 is TGTGCCAGCAGCATTGCCGATTCGGGCGTTGGGCACAATGAGCAGTTCTTC. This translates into CASSIADSGVGHNEQFF.

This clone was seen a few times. CDR3 DNA sequence: TGTGCCAGCAGCCCCGAGTGGGGGGACTATGGCTACACCTTC. Amino acids: CASSPEWGDYGYTF. The V and J genes are TRBV5-4 and TRBJ1-2; possible D gene TRBD1, 5 bases. The V end lost 4 bases, the J end lost 3 bases, and 13 bases lay between the germline ends. Germline V gene data show CDR1 as SGHNT and CDR2 as YYREEE (reference sequence). This CDR3 is 14 amino acids long.

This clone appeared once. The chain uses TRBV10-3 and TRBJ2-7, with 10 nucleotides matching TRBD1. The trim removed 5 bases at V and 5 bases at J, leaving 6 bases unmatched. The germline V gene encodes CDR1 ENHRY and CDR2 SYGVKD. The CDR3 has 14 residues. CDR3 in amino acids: CAISPGQGSHEQYF. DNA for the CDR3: TGTGCCATCAGTCCGGGACAGGGGAGCCACGAGCAGTACTTC.

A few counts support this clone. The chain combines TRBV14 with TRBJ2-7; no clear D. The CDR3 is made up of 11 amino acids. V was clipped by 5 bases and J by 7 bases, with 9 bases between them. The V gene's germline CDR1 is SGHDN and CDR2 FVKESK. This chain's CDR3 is CASSAHKEQYF. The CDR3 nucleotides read TGTGCCAGCAGCGCCCATAAGGAGCAGTACTTC.

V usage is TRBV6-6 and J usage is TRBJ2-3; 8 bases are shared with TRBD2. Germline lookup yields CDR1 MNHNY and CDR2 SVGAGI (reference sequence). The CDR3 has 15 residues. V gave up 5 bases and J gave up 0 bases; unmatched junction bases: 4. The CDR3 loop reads CASSRSGGSTDTQYF. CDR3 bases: TGTGCCAGCAGTAGAAGCGGGGGCAGCACAGATACGCAGTATTTT.

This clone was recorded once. The CDR3 spells CASSIGIQIGQETQYF. As DNA, the CDR3 is TGTGCCAGTAGTATAGGTATACAGATCGGACAAGAGACCCAGTACTTC. The chain is built from TRBV19 and TRBJ2-5; D uncertain. The CDR3 extends over 16 amino acids. Deletions cut 1 base from V and 2 bases from J, with 14 bases between. Germline V gene data show CDR1 as LNHDA and CDR2 as SQIVND (reference sequence).

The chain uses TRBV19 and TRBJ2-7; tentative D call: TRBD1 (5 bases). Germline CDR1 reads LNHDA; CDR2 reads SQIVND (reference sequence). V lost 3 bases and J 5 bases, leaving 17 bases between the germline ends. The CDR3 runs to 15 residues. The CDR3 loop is CASSIRAGFVDEQYF. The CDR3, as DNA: TGTGCCAGTAGTATTAGGGCAGGGTTCGTCGACGAGCAGTACTTC. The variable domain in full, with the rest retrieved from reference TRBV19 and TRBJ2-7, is DGGITQSPKYLFRKEGQNVTLSCEQNLNHDAMYWYRQDPGQGLRLIYYSQIVNDFQKGDIAEGYSVSREKKESFPLTVTSAQKNPTAFYLCASSIRAGFVDEQYFGPGTRLTVT.

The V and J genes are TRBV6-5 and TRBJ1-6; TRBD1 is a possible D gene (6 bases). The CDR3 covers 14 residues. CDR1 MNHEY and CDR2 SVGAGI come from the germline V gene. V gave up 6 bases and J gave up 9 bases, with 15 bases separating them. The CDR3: CASRGGGLGSPLHF. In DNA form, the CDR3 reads TGTGCCAGCAGGGGTGGGGGGCTAGGTTCACCCCTCCACTTT.

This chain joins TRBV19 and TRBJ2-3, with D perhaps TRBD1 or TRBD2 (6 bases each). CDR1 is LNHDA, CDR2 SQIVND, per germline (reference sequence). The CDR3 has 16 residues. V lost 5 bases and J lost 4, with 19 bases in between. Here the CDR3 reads CASSESSRGLSDTQYF. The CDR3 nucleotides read TGTGCCAGTAGTGAAAGTTCCCGGGGGCTGTCAGATACGCAGTATTTT.

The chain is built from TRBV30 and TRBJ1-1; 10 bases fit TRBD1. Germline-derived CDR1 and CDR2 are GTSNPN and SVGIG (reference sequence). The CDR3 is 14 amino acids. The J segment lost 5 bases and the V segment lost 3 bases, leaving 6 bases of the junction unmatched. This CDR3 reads CAWRRQGARTEAFF. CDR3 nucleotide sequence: TGTGCCTGGAGACGACAGGGGGCACGAACTGAAGCTTTCTTT.

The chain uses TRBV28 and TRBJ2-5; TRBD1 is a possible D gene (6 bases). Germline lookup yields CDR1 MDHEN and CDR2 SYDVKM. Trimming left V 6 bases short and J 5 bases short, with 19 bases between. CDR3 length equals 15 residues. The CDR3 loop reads CASSRRLSQGETQYF. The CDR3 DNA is TGTGCCAGCAGCAGACGTCTCAGTCAGGGGGAGACCCAGTACTTC.

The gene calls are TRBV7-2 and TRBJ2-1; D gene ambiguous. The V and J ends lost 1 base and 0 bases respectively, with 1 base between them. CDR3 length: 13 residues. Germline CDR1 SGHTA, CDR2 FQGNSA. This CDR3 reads CASSLDSYNEQFF. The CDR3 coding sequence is TGTGCCAGCAGCTTAGACTCCTACAATGAGCAGTTCTTC.